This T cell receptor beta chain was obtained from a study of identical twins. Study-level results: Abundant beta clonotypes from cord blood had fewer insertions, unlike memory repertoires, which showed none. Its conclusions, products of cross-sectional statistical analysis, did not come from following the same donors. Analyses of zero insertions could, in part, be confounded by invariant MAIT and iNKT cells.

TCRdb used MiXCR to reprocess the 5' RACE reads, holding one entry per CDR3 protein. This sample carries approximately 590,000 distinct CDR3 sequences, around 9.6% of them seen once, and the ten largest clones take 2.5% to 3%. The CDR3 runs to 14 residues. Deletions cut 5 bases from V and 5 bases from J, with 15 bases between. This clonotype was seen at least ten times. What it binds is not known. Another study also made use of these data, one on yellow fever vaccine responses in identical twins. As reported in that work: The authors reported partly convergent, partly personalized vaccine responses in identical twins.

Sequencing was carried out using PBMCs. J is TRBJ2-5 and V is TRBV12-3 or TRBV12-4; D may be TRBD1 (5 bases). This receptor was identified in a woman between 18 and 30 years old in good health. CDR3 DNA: TGTGCCAGCAGTCCATGGACGGCAGGGGAGACCCAGTACTTC. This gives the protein CASSPWTAGETQYF.